This T cell receptor (beta chain) comes out of a study of Ad26.COV2.S vaccination and SARS-CoV-2 variants. Overall study results and limits: Total T cell responses, in the TCR breadth and depth analyses, may have been underestimated.

Measured with immunoSEQ multiplex PCR; TCRdb has only the in-frame clones, and not every one. The sample holds about 330,000 clones, roughly 90% seen once. In this sample, this clone turned up a few times. Its antigen is unknown. Germline lookup yields CDR1 SGHKS and CDR2 YYEKEE (reference sequence). The CDR3 contains 15 residues. Trimming took 0 bases from V and 10 from J; bases not matched to a gene: 7. Specified treatment: some 19 received Ad26.COV2.S at low or high dose, single or two shots; roughly five received placebo; per-sample allocation not given. On day 63 after the first injection, vaccine and placebo recipients gave samples.

The chain recombines TRBV5-5 with TRBJ1-6; 7 bases line up with TRBD1. Sequencing was performed on peripheral blood, taken in a trial of Ad26.COV2.S vaccine versus placebo. This receptor was taken from a person between 18 and 65 years old who received the Ad26.COV2.S COVID-19 vaccine or a placebo. CDR3 amino acids: CASSLAQGGESPLHF. CDR3 DNA sequence: TGTGCCAGCAGCTTGGCCCAAGGGGGCGAATCACCCCTCCACTTT.